A selection of T cell receptor beta chains follows, all from one sample in a study of cytomegalovirus exposure and HLA in healthy donors. TCRdb keeps only in-frame clones here, not all; method: immunoSEQ multiplex PCR. The sample has roughly 160,000 clones; 70% to 90% are singletons. Sequenced: PBMCs. These receptors all stem from a young man in good health and CMV-seropositive. Each CDR3 is given with its conserved first and last residue. A D gene is named only where the DNA matches it firmly. Clone size is shown for a subset of rows, as once, few, many or a class of expanded clone.

v_gene,j_gene,abundance,d_gene,CDR3aa,CDR3nt
TRBV2,TRBJ2-3,-,TRBD2,CASSAGLAVSDTQYF,TGTGCCAGCAGTGCCGGACTAGCGGTCTCCGATACGCAGTATTTT
TRBV5-1,TRBJ2-6,-,TRBD1,CASSHGTASSANVLTF,TGCGCCAGCAGCCATGGGACAGCTTCGTCGGCCAACGTCCTGACTTTC
TRBV6-1,TRBJ2-7,-,-,CASSETGSVQYF,TGTGCCAGCAGTGAAACAGGGTCAGTCCAGTACTTC
TRBV13,TRBJ2-7,-,TRBD2,CASSPGLAGDYEQYF,TGTGCCAGCAGCCCGGGACTAGCGGGGGACTACGAGCAGTACTTC
TRBV5-6,TRBJ2-3,-,-,CASSLVRGSYTDTQYF,TGTGCCAGCAGCTTGGTAAGGGGCTCTTACACAGATACGCAGTATTTT
TRBV5-4,TRBJ1-1,-,TRBD1,CASSLGQGRGNTEAFF,TGTGCCAGCAGCTTGGGACAGGGGAGAGGGAACACTGAAGCTTTCTTT
TRBV5-4,TRBJ2-2,-,TRBD2,CASSPTAGGFTGELFF,TGTGCCAGCAGCCCTACAGCGGGGGGGTTCACCGGGGAGCTGTTTTTT
TRBV19,TRBJ1-2,-,-,CATMYDRRYGYTF,TGTGCCACAATGTATGACAGACGCTATGGCTACACCTTC
TRBV2,TRBJ2-7,-,TRBD2,CASFRLAGAYEQYF,TGTGCCAGCTTCCGGCTAGCGGGGGCCTACGAGCAGTACTTC
TRBV7-2,TRBJ2-5,-,-,CASSPMAETQYF,TGTGCCAGCAGCCCGATGGCAGAGACCCAGTACTTC
TRBV2,TRBJ1-6,-,TRBD1,CASSDDRVDNSPLHF,TGTGCCAGCAGTGATGACAGGGTAGATAATTCACCCCTCCACTTT
TRBV5-4,TRBJ2-2,-,-,CASSYSRPGELFF,TGTGCCAGCAGCTACAGCCGCCCCGGGGAGCTGTTTTTT
TRBV5-1,TRBJ2-1,-,TRBD2,CASSFGRGGDEQFF,TGCGCCAGCAGCTTTGGGCGGGGGGGAGATGAGCAGTTCTTC
TRBV5-1,TRBJ2-1,once,TRBD1,CASSLRLPGTGRANEQFF,TGCGCCAGCAGCCTGCGTCTCCCCGGGACAGGGCGAGCTAATGAGCAGTTCTTC
TRBV6-5,TRBJ2-7,-,-,CASSSDRLSYEQYF,TGTGCCAGCAGCTCGGACAGACTCTCCTACGAGCAGTACTTC